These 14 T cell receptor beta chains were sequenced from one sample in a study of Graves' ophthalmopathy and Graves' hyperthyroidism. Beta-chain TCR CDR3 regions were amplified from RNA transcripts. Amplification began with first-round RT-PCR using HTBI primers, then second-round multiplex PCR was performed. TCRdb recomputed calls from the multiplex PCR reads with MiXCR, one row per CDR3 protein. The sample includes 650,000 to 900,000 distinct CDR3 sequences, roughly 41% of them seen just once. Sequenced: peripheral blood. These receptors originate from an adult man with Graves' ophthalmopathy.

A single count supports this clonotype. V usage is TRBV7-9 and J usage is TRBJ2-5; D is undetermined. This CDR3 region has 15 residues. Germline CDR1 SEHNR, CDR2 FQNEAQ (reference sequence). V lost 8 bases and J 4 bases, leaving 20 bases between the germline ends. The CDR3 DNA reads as TGTGCCAGCTCACCCCCAGTGGGTTCTCGAGAGACCCAGTACTTC. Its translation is CASSPPVGSRETQYF.

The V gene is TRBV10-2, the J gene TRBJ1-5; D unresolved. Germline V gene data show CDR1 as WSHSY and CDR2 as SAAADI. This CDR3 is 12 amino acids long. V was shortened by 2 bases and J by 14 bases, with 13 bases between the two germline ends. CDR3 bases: TGCGCCAGCAGTGAGGGCAGATCCTACGAGCATTTT. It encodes CASSEGRSYEHF.

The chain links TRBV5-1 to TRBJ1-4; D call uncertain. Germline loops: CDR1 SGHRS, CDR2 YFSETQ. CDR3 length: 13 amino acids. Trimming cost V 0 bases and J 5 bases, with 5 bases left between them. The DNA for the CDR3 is TGCGCCAGCAGCTTGGGGTGGAATGAAAAACTGTTTTTT. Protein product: CASSLGWNEKLFF.

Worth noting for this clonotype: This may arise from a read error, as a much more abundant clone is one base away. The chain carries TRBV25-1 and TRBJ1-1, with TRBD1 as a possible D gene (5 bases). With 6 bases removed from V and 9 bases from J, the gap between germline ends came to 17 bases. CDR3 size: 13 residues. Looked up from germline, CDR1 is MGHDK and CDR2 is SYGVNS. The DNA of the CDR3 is TGTGCCAGCAGCTACACCCTCGGGGGGAAAGCTTTCTTT. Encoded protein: CASSYTLGGKAFF.

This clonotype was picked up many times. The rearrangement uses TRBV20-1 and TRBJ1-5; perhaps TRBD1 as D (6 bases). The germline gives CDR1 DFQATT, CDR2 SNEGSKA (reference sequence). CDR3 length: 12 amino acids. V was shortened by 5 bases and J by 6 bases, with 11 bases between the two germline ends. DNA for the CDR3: TGCAGTGCTCCTCAGGGGACTCAGCCCCAGCATTTT. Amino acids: CSAPQGTQPQHF.

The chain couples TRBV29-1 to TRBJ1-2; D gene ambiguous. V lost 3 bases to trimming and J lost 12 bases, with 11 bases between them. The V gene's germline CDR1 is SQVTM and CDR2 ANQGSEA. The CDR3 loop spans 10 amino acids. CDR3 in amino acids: CSVDSGGNTF. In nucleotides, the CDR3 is TGCAGCGTTGATAGTGGCGGAAACACCTTC. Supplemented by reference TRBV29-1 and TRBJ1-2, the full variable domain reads SAVISQKPSRDICQRGTSLTIQCQVDSQVTMMFWYRQQPGQSLTLIATANQGSEATYESGFVIDKFPISRPNLTFSTLTVSNMSPEDSSIYLCSVDSGGNTFGSGTRLTVV.

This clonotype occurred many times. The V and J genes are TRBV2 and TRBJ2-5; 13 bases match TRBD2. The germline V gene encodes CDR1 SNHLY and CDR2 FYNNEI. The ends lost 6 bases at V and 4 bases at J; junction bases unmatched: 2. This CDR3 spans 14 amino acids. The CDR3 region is CASRGTSGVETQYF. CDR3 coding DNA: TGTGCCAGCAGGGGGACTAGCGGGGTAGAGACCCAGTACTTC.

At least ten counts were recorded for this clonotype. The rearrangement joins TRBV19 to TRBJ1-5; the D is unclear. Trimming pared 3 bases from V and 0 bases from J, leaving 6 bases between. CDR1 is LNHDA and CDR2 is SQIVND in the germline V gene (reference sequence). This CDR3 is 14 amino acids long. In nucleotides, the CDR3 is TGTGCCAGTAGTATGGCGGCTAGCAATCAGCCCCAGCATTTT. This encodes CASSMAASNQPQHF.

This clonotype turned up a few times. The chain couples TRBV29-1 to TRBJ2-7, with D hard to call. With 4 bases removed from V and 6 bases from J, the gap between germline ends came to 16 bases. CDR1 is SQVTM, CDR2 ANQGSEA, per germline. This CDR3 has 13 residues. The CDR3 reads CSVVTVRSAEQYF. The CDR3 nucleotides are TGCAGCGTTGTGACGGTTCGAAGTGCCGAGCAGTACTTC.

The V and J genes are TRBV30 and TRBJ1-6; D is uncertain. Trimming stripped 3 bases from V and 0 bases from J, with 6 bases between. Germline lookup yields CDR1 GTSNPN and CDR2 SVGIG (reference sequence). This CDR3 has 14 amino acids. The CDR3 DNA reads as TGTGCCTGGAGACCAAACTCCTATAATTCACCCCTCCACTTT. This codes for CAWRPNSYNSPLHF.

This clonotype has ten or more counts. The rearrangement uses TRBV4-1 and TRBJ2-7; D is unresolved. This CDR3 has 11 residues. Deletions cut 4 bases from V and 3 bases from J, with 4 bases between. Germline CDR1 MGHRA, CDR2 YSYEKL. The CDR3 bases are TGCGCCAGCAGCCCATACTACGAGCAGTACTTC. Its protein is CASSPYYEQYF.

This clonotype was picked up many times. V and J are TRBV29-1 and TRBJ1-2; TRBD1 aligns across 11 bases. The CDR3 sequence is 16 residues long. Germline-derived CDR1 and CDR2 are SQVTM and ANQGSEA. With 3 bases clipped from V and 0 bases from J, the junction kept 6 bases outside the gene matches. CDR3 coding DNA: TGCAGCGTTGAGTCCGGGACAGGGGGAACTAACTATGGCTACACCTTC. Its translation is CSVESGTGGTNYGYTF. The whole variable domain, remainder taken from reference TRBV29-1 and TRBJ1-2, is SAVISQKPSRDICQRGTSLTIQCQVDSQVTMMFWYRQQPGQSLTLIATANQGSEATYESGFVIDKFPISRPNLTFSTLTVSNMSPEDSSIYLCSVESGTGGTNYGYTFGSGTRLTVV.

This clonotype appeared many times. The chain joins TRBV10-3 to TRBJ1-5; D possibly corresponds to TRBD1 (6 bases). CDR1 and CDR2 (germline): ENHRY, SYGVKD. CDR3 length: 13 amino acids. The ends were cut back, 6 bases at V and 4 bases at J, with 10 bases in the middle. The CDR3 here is CAIRTGPNQPQHF. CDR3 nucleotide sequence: TGTGCCATCAGGACAGGTCCAAATCAGCCCCAGCATTTT.

The CDR3 is CASSHRGGQGYNQPQHF. In DNA form, the CDR3 reads TGTGCCAGCTCTCATCGGGGAGGACAGGGGTACAATCAGCCCCAGCATTTT. The J gene is TRBJ1-5, the V gene TRBV7-2; 9 bases are a match to TRBD1. The CDR3 is made up of 17 amino acids. Germline assignment: CDR1 SGHTA and CDR2 FQGNSA. Germline trimming cut 8 bases from V and 3 bases from J; bases unmatched to any gene: 14.